The 3 T cell receptor beta chains reported below all come from one sample, sequenced in a study of blood T cell repertoires in COVID-19. Here immunoSEQ multiplex PCR was the method, and the copy in TCRdb shows in-frame clones only, minus some. This sample has approximately 70,000 clones, with 65% to 80% found just once. Sequenced: peripheral blood. These TCRs come from a man aged 60 to 75 with active or convalescent COVID-19.

On this clone: Compared with germline, one end of the junction differs, possibly owing to a read error. This chain connects TRBV4-1 to TRBJ2-1; the D gene is possibly TRBD2 (6 bases). The CDR3 sequence is 14 residues long. Germline lookup yields CDR1 MGHRA and CDR2 YSYEKL. In nucleotides, the CDR3 is TGCGCCAGCAGCCAAGCCTCTACTAGCTTAAAGATGATCTTC. This translates into CASSQASTSLKMIF.

The chain has TRBV7-6 and TRBJ2-2; D may be TRBD2 (6 bases). The germline CDR1 and CDR2 sequences are SGHVS and FNYEAQ. Trimming shortened V by 5 bases and J by 6 bases, and 16 bases separated the two germline ends. This CDR3 is built from 15 residues. The CDR3 reads CASSLTSSYSGELFF. The CDR3, as DNA: TGTGCCAGCAGCCTGACTAGTTCGTACTCCGGGGAGCTGTTTTTT.

This clone was counted once. V usage is TRBV5-1 and J usage is TRBJ1-6; D gene uncertain. With 7 bases removed from V and 7 bases from J, the gap between germline ends came to 18 bases. Germline V lookup: CDR1 SGHRS, CDR2 YFSETQ. This CDR3 region has 15 residues. CDR3 coding DNA: TGCGCCAGCTCCCCCCGCGGGGAGGGAAATTCACCCCTCCACTTT. It translates to CASSPRGEGNSPLHF.